A selection of T cell receptor beta chains follows, all from one sample in a study of beta chain features in type 1 diabetes. Sequencing was performed with immunoSEQ multiplex PCR; in TCRdb, only in-frame clones are kept and a portion is missing. Of about 170,000 clones in the sample, under 9.5% were seen once. The sequencing input was central memory CD4+ T cells from blood. The receptors were gathered from a man aged 18 to 35 with type 1 diabetes. Both conserved end residues are part of each CDR3. D genes are given only for firm matches. Where a row states a size, it is once, few, many or the class of an expanded clone; other rows omit it.

clone size	V gene	D gene	J gene	CDR3 DNA	CDR3 protein
-	TRBV2	TRBD2	TRBJ2-5	TGTGCCAGCAGATCCGGTCTAGCGGCGCTACAAGAGACCCAGTACTTC	CASRSGLAALQETQYF
-	TRBV28	TRBD2	TRBJ2-5	TGTGCCAGCAGTCGGACTAGCGGGAGGGCGGGGGAGACCCAGTACTTC	CASSRTSGRAGETQYF
-	TRBV29-1	-	TRBJ1-1	TGCAGCACAAGAGGTCCTGTGAACACTGAAGCTTTCTTT	CSTRGPVNTEAFF
few	TRBV6-6	TRBD1	TRBJ1-5	TGTGCCAGCAGGAGACAGGGAGTAAGCAATCAGCCCCAGCATTTT	CASRRQGVSNQPQHF
-	TRBV2	TRBD1	TRBJ1-6	TGTGCCAGCATCGGGCAGGGGGCATCACCCCTCCACTTT	CASIGQGASPLHF
few	TRBV19	TRBD2	TRBJ2-3	TGTGCCAGTAGTTCCGCGGGCGGGAGTGCAGATACGCAGTATTTT	CASSSAGGSADTQYF
many	TRBV7-2	-	TRBJ2-5	TGTGCCAGCAGCTCAGGATGGGGAGGACAGGCAACAAAAGAGACCCAGTACTTC	CASSSGWGGQATKETQYF
few	TRBV5-1	TRBD1	TRBJ2-7	TGCGCCAGCAGCATCGGGACAGGAGGATTATTAGAGCAGTACTTC	CASSIGTGGLLEQYF
few	TRBV7-9	-	TRBJ1-2	TGTGCCAGCAGCTATGGCCAAAACTATGGCTACACCTTC	CASSYGQNYGYTF
few	TRBV18	TRBD2	TRBJ2-1	TGTGCCAGCTCAGGGGGGGATGGCTCCTCTTTCTACAATGAGCAGTTCTTC	CASSGGDGSSFYNEQFF
-	TRBV28	TRBD2	TRBJ2-3	TGTGCCAGCAGTTTCACCCCTGGACTAGGCCTCGCGACGCAGTATTTT	CASSFTPGLGLATQYF
few	TRBV6-9	TRBD2	TRBJ2-1	TGTGCCAGCAGTTGCGGGGGGGGCGATGAGCAGTTCTTC	CASSCGGGDEQFF
few	TRBV9	TRBD1	TRBJ2-4	TGTGCCAGCAGCTCGAGGACAGGGGCGAACATTCAGTACTTC	CASSSRTGANIQYF
-	TRBV5-1	TRBD1	TRBJ1-1	TGCGCCAGCAGCGGACAGGTGGAAAACACTGAAGCTTTCTTT	CASSGQVENTEAFF
-	TRBV4-1	-	TRBJ1-1	TGCGCCAGCAGCCAAGGTCACAGTACGAACACTGAAGCTTTCTTT	CASSQGHSTNTEAFF
-	TRBV30	TRBD2	TRBJ2-7	TGTGCCTGGAGTGTACTGGCTAGCGGGAGTTCCCGGCAGTACTTC	CAWSVLASGSSRQYF
-	TRBV7-2	TRBD1	TRBJ1-2	TGTGCCAGCAGCTTATTCGGACAGGGGGCTTCGAACTATGGCTACACCTTC	CASSLFGQGASNYGYTF
few	TRBV7-2	TRBD1	TRBJ2-7	TGTGCCAGCAGCTTAGGTGTGACAGGGGTCTACGAGCAGTACTTC	CASSLGVTGVYEQYF
few	TRBV11-3	TRBD1	TRBJ2-1	TGTGCCAGCAGCTTAGAGGCCGGGACAGGGGGAGGAGGGGAGCAGTTCTTC	CASSLEAGTGGGGEQFF
-	TRBV7-2	-	TRBJ1-2	TGTGCCAGCAGATTACAGGCGGGAGGTGGCTACACCTTC	CASRLQAGGGYTF
few	TRBV14	-	TRBJ2-1	TGTGCCAGCACCGTTGCCGGGGCTAGCGCCTACAATGAGCAGTTCTTC	CASTVAGASAYNEQFF
few	TRBV18	-	TRBJ2-7	TGTGCCAGCTCACCACGGGGGGGGCCCTACGAGCAGTACTTC	CASSPRGGPYEQYF
-	TRBV29-1	-	TRBJ2-5	TGCAGCGCCTGGGGGGGCGGGAGAGGGAAAGAGACCCAGTACTTC	CSAWGGGRGKETQYF
-	TRBV7-9	-	TRBJ1-4	TGTGCCAGCAGCTTAGCCGGGACTAATGAAAAACTGTTTTTT	CASSLAGTNEKLFF
-	TRBV6-6	TRBD1	TRBJ2-1	TGTGCCATCAGGCCGGGGACAGGGGATGAGCAGTTCTTC	CAIRPGTGDEQFF
many	TRBV28	TRBD2	TRBJ2-7	TGTGCCAGCAGTTTGGCGGGAGCGGCCTCCTACGAGCAGTACTTC	CASSLAGAASYEQYF